This T cell receptor (beta chain) was retrieved from a study of human T cells and chemical hapten exposure. Turning to the study itself: Patients having alopecia areata, totalis or universalis were mostly female.

TCRdb redid the calling of the RACE reads with MiXCR, one entry per CDR3 protein. The sample carries some 190,000 distinct CDR3 sequences, approximately 20% recorded once. Per the germline V gene, CDR1 is SGHRS and CDR2 is YFSETQ. The CDR3 sequence is 14 residues long. Trimming stripped 8 bases from V and 1 base from J, with 15 bases between. Time point of the sample: patch test 1, 2 weeks after DPC sensitization. Treatment here: therapeutic diphenylcyclopropenone sensitization with weekly scalp DPC. Every donor had alopecia and was 18 to 70 years old; all were suitable for DPC. This clonotype was observed a few times.

This specimen consisted of whole blood, obtained in connection with sensitization to the hapten diphenylcyclopropenone (DPC). This sequence originates from a woman aged 50 to 60 with alopecia areata. Some clones in this sample may be carry-over from other donors' samples. V gene TRBV5-1 combines with J gene TRBJ2-5; D tentatively fits TRBD1 or TRBD2 (6 bases each). CDR3 DNA: TGCGCCAGTCAAGGCGGGACACTCCAAGAGACCCAGTACTTC. As protein: CASQGGTLQETQYF.